The rows below give T cell receptor beta chains drawn from one sample of a study of CD8+CD57+ T cells in acquired aplastic anemia. Each CDR3 protein gets one entry after TCRdb re-called the reads with MiXCR. Found here are under 500,000 distinct CDR3 sequences, over 25% of them singletons; the top ten hold less than 0.85%. Sequencing was carried out using sorted CD4+, CD8+, or CD8+CD57+ T cells (not recorded which) from PBMCs. All receptors come from a human donor with aplastic anemia. CDR3s include the opening cysteine and the closing phenylalanine or tryptophan. Fields, in order: J gene, clone size, V gene, D gene, CDR3 protein, CDR3 DNA. The D gene is left open where the match is weak. Some rows have no size entry. The others give once, few or many, or a class for an expanded clone.

j_gene: TRBJ1-1
abundance: many
v_gene: TRBV9
d_gene: TRBD1
CDR3aa: CASSAIQGAVDTEAFF
CDR3nt: TGTGCCAGCAGCGCGATACAGGGGGCGGTGGACACTGAAGCTTTCTTT

j_gene: TRBJ2-7
abundance: few
v_gene: TRBV6-1
d_gene: .
CDR3aa: CASSTKTNSYEQYF
CDR3nt: TGTGCCAGCAGTACTAAGACAAACTCCTACGAGCAGTACTTC

j_gene: TRBJ1-5
abundance: many
v_gene: TRBV20-1
d_gene: .
CDR3aa: CSAGPPDIHQPQHF
CDR3nt: TGCAGTGCTGGACCTCCGGACATTCATCAGCCCCAGCATTTT

j_gene: TRBJ1-5
abundance: once
v_gene: TRBV25-1
d_gene: TRBD1
CDR3aa: CASNGGRGRGRNQPQHF
CDR3nt: TGTGCCAGCAACGGAGGAAGGGGCAGGGGGCGGAATCAGCCCCAGCATTTT

j_gene: TRBJ1-3
abundance: once
v_gene: TRBV9
d_gene: TRBD1
CDR3aa: CASSARQGDTIYF
CDR3nt: TGTGCCAGCAGCGCCAGACAGGGAGACACCATATATTTT

j_gene: TRBJ1-6
abundance: .
v_gene: TRBV3-1
d_gene: .
CDR3aa: CASSQEGGGRSSYNSPLHF
CDR3nt: TGTGCCAGCAGCCAGGAGGGAGGGGGACGGAGCTCCTATAATTCACCCCTCCACTTT

j_gene: TRBJ2-7
abundance: few
v_gene: TRBV27
d_gene: TRBD1
CDR3aa: CASSWAGGGEQYF
CDR3nt: TGTGCCAGCAGTTGGGCAGGGGGCGGGGAGCAGTACTTC

j_gene: TRBJ2-6
abundance: .
v_gene: TRBV2
d_gene: .
CDR3aa: CATTRFRGPGANVLTF
CDR3nt: TGTGCCACCACGCGCTTTCGGGGGCCTGGAGCCAACGTCCTGACTTTC

j_gene: TRBJ1-3
abundance: few
v_gene: TRBV5-4
d_gene: .
CDR3aa: CASSEGQPGNTIYF
CDR3nt: TGTGCCAGCAGCGAGGGACAACCTGGAAACACCATATATTTT

j_gene: TRBJ1-4
abundance: .
v_gene: TRBV2
d_gene: TRBD1
CDR3aa: CASSGETGAGEKLFF
CDR3nt: TGTGCCAGCAGTGGAGAGACAGGGGCGGGGGAAAAACTGTTTTTT

j_gene: TRBJ2-1
abundance: .
v_gene: TRBV7-2
d_gene: TRBD1
CDR3aa: CASSPGTGHNEQFF
CDR3nt: TGTGCCAGCAGCCCCGGGACAGGCCACAATGAGCAGTTCTTC

j_gene: TRBJ2-2
abundance: .
v_gene: TRBV9
d_gene: .
CDR3aa: CASSVIATGELFF
CDR3nt: TGTGCCAGCAGCGTAATCGCCACCGGGGAGCTGTTTTTT

j_gene: TRBJ1-1
abundance: .
v_gene: TRBV5-4
d_gene: .
CDR3aa: CASSSHYRDRNTEAFF
CDR3nt: TGTGCCAGCAGCTCCCATTACAGGGATCGGAACACTGAAGCTTTCTTT

j_gene: TRBJ1-1
abundance: few
v_gene: TRBV30
d_gene: .
CDR3aa: CAWRVGDLRAFF
CDR3nt: TGTGCCTGGAGGGTAGGGGACCTGAGGGCTTTCTTT

j_gene: TRBJ1-5
abundance: .
v_gene: TRBV30
d_gene: .
CDR3aa: CAWNVREGNQPQHF
CDR3nt: TGTGCCTGGAATGTCAGGGAGGGCAATCAGCCCCAGCATTTT

j_gene: TRBJ2-7
abundance: many
v_gene: TRBV20-1
d_gene: TRBD1
CDR3aa: CSALGQGANEQYF
CDR3nt: TGCAGTGCTCTGGGACAGGGGGCCAACGAGCAGTACTTC

j_gene: TRBJ2-1
abundance: .
v_gene: TRBV10-3
d_gene: TRBD2
CDR3aa: CAISGLAGPFNEQFF
CDR3nt: TGTGCCATCAGTGGACTAGCGGGGCCCTTCAATGAGCAGTTCTTC

j_gene: TRBJ1-2
abundance: few
v_gene: TRBV7-3
d_gene: .
CDR3aa: CASGQGNDGYTF
CDR3nt: TGTGCCAGCGGGCAGGGGAATGATGGCTACACCTTC

j_gene: TRBJ2-7
abundance: .
v_gene: TRBV6-1
d_gene: .
CDR3aa: CASRVDRTSYEQYF
CDR3nt: TGTGCCAGCAGAGTCGATCGGACCTCCTACGAGCAGTACTTC

j_gene: TRBJ2-7
abundance: many
v_gene: TRBV7-2
d_gene: .
CDR3aa: CASSSVQGREQYF
CDR3nt: TGTGCCAGCAGCTCCGTACAGGGAAGAGAGCAGTACTTC

j_gene: TRBJ2-2
abundance: .
v_gene: TRBV20-1
d_gene: .
CDR3aa: CSASRLANTGELFF
CDR3nt: TGCAGTGCCTCCCGACTAGCGAACACCGGGGAGCTGTTTTTT

j_gene: TRBJ2-3
abundance: .
v_gene: TRBV25-1
d_gene: .
CDR3aa: CASSEISLGGDTQYF
CDR3nt: TGTGCCAGCAGTGAAATTAGCCTGGGAGGAGATACGCAGTATTTT

j_gene: TRBJ1-2
abundance: .
v_gene: TRBV5-5
d_gene: TRBD1
CDR3aa: CASSSALQGSAKGYTF
CDR3nt: TGTGCCAGCAGCTCGGCGCTACAGGGGAGTGCTAAAGGCTACACCTTC

j_gene: TRBJ2-7
abundance: .
v_gene: TRBV15
d_gene: .
CDR3aa: CATSRDAGCEQYF
CDR3nt: TGTGCCACCAGCAGAGATGCGGGATGCGAGCAGTACTTC

j_gene: TRBJ2-7
abundance: .
v_gene: TRBV5-1
d_gene: .
CDR3aa: CASSLGRAYSYEQYF
CDR3nt: TGCGCCAGCAGCTTGGGCAGGGCTTATTCCTACGAGCAGTACTTC

j_gene: TRBJ2-7
abundance: few
v_gene: TRBV18
d_gene: .
CDR3aa: CASGTSTYEQYF
CDR3nt: TGTGCCAGCGGGACTTCTACCTACGAGCAGTACTTC

j_gene: TRBJ2-1
abundance: many
v_gene: TRBV29-1
d_gene: .
CDR3aa: CSVEDWRTNSYNEQFF
CDR3nt: TGCAGCGTTGAAGATTGGAGGACCAACTCCTACAATGAGCAGTTCTTC

j_gene: TRBJ2-7
abundance: .
v_gene: TRBV20-1
d_gene: .
CDR3aa: CSTHEQYF
CDR3nt: TGCAGTACCCACGAGCAGTACTTC

j_gene: TRBJ2-3
abundance: .
v_gene: TRBV5-1
d_gene: TRBD2
CDR3aa: CASSLLRLAGAKDTQYF
CDR3nt: TGCGCCAGCAGCTTGTTGCGACTAGCGGGAGCCAAAGATACGCAGTATTTT

j_gene: TRBJ2-7
abundance: many
v_gene: TRBV20-1
d_gene: TRBD1
CDR3aa: CSARDGQGRHEQYF
CDR3nt: TGCAGTGCTAGAGATGGACAGGGCCGGCACGAGCAGTACTTC

j_gene: TRBJ1-5
abundance: .
v_gene: TRBV4-1
d_gene: TRBD1
CDR3aa: CASSQGPTGGVHQPRHF
CDR3nt: TGCGCCAGCAGCCAAGGACCGACAGGGGGGGTACATCAGCCCCGGCATTTT

j_gene: TRBJ1-2
abundance: few
v_gene: TRBV5-6
d_gene: .
CDR3aa: CASSLAEGHGYTF
CDR3nt: TGTGCCAGCAGCTTGGCCGAGGGGCATGGCTACACCTTC

j_gene: TRBJ2-3
abundance: few
v_gene: TRBV5-1
d_gene: TRBD2
CDR3aa: CASSSGLAGARLQYF
CDR3nt: TGCGCCAGCAGCTCGGGACTAGCGGGAGCCCGGTTACAGTATTTT

j_gene: TRBJ1-4
abundance: many
v_gene: TRBV2
d_gene: .
CDR3aa: CASSSRMGEKLFF
CDR3nt: TGTGCCAGCAGTTCAAGGATGGGTGAAAAACTGTTTTTT

j_gene: TRBJ2-1
abundance: few
v_gene: TRBV7-6
d_gene: .
CDR3aa: CASSLVVAGLGNEQFF
CDR3nt: TGTGCCAGCAGCTTAGTGGTCGCGGGGCTCGGCAATGAGCAGTTCTTC

j_gene: TRBJ1-1
abundance: many
v_gene: TRBV7-9
d_gene: .
CDR3aa: CASSSGGETEAFF
CDR3nt: TGTGCCAGCAGCTCGGGGGGGGAGACTGAAGCTTTCTTT

j_gene: TRBJ2-2
abundance: .
v_gene: TRBV7-9
d_gene: TRBD1
CDR3aa: CASSSGQGAAGELFF
CDR3nt: TGTGCCAGCAGCTCGGGACAGGGGGCGGCCGGGGAGCTGTTTTTT

j_gene: TRBJ1-5
abundance: .
v_gene: TRBV12-3/TRBV12-4
d_gene: .
CDR3aa: CASIKDGGSNQPQHF
CDR3nt: TGTGCCAGCATCAAAGACGGGGGAAGCAATCAGCCCCAGCATTTT

j_gene: TRBJ1-1
abundance: few
v_gene: TRBV7-9
d_gene: .
CDR3aa: CASSLGSQTNTEAFF
CDR3nt: TGTGCCAGCAGCTTAGGCAGTCAGACGAACACTGAGGCTTTCTTT

j_gene: TRBJ2-7
abundance: .
v_gene: TRBV20-1
d_gene: .
CDR3aa: CSARDGLGGYEQYF
CDR3nt: TGCAGTGCTAGAGATGGCCTAGGAGGCTACGAGCAGTACTTC